The 29 T cell receptor beta chains below come from one sample, sequenced in a study of cytomegalovirus exposure and HLA in healthy donors. In the PCR, 60 Vbeta and 13 Jbeta primers were used. TCRdb's table, derived via immunoSEQ multiplex PCR, lists solely in-frame clones and lacks some. The table shows roughly 140,000 clones, with 78% occurring only once. Source material: PBMCs. The source of these receptors is a female donor in good health and CMV-seronegative.

The gene calls are TRBV11-2 and TRBJ2-1; 10 nucleotides agree with TRBD2. The germline V gene encodes CDR1 SGHAT and CDR2 FQNNGV. V lost 5 bases, J lost 4 bases, and 8 bases stayed unmatched. This CDR3 region has 16 residues. DNA for the CDR3: TGTGCCAGCAGCCATAGACTAGCGGGTTTATACAATGAGCAGTTCTTC. Residues: CASSHRLAGLYNEQFF. Based on the CDR3 plus reference TRBV11-2 and TRBJ2-1, the full variable domain is EAGVAQSPRYKIIEKRQSVAFWCNPISGHATLYWYQQILGQGPKLLIQFQNNGVVDDSQLPKDRFSAERLKGVDSTLKIQPAKLEDSAVYLCASSHRLAGLYNEQFFGPGTRLTVL.

V and J are TRBV5-1 and TRBJ2-2; 9 bases match TRBD2. The CDR3 loop spans 15 amino acids. CDR1 is SGHRS, CDR2 YFSETQ, per germline. With 7 bases clipped from V and 2 bases from J, the junction kept 6 bases outside the gene matches. Here the CDR3 reads CASGRLAANTGELFF. The CDR3, as DNA: TGCGCCAGCGGAAGACTAGCGGCCAACACCGGGGAGCTGTTTTTT.

CDR3 coding DNA: TGTGCCACCAGCAGAGATCTATCGGCAAAGACTGGCTACAATGAGCAGTTCTTC. It specifies CATSRDLSAKTGYNEQFF. This chain joins TRBV15 and TRBJ2-1; no clear D. Between the trimmed V and J ends, which lost 0 bases and 3 bases, there was a span of 18 bases. CDR1 is LNHNV and CDR2 is YYDKDF in the germline V gene (reference sequence). CDR3 length equals 18 residues.

This clone appeared a few times. This sequence joins TRBV6-5 and TRBJ2-7; TRBD1 aligns across 10 bases. Germline values: CDR1 MNHEY, CDR2 SVGAGI. This CDR3 is 14 amino acids long. Germline trimming cut 0 bases from V and 5 bases from J; bases unmatched to any gene: 1. CDR3 nucleotide sequence: TGTGCCAGCAGTTACTCCGGGACAGGGGACGAGCAGTACTTC. It yields the protein CASSYSGTGDEQYF.

This clone appeared a few times. The chain employs TRBV2 and TRBJ2-3; perhaps TRBD1 as D (6 bases). Germline CDR1 is SNHLY and CDR2 is FYNNEI. V was cut by 5 bases and J by 6 bases, with 15 bases left in between. CDR3 length equals 14 residues. The chain's CDR3 is CASSRVQGMDTQYF. The CDR3 DNA reads as TGTGCCAGCAGTCGGGTCCAGGGGATGGATACGCAGTATTTT. Full variable domain (missing parts from reference TRBV2 and TRBJ2-3): EPEVTQTPSHQVTQMGQEVILRCVPISNHLYFYWYRQILGQKVEFLVSFYNNEISEKSEIFDDQFSVERPDGSNFTLKIRSTKLEDSAMYFCASSRVQGMDTQYFGPGTRLTVL.

This rearrangement joins TRBV5-1 to TRBJ2-3; 9 bases line up with TRBD1. CDR1 and CDR2 from the germline V gene are SGHRS and YFSETQ. The CDR3 covers 16 residues. The V segment lost 5 bases and the J segment 0 bases; nucleotides outside the gene matches: 7. The CDR3 sequence is CASRRVTGGSTDTQYF. For the CDR3, the DNA is TGCGCCAGCAGACGTGTGACAGGGGGAAGCACAGATACGCAGTATTTT.

J is TRBJ1-1 and V is TRBV30; no clear D. CDR3 length: 14 amino acids. Between the trimmed V and J ends, which lost 4 bases and 1 base, there was a span of 13 bases. CDR1 and CDR2 (germline): GTSNPN, SVGIG (reference sequence). The CDR3 DNA is TGTGCCTGGAATAAAGGAGAGAGGAACACTGAAGCTTTCTTT. It codes for CAWNKGERNTEAFF.

The chain is built from TRBV9 and TRBJ2-5; TRBD1 agrees at 7 bases. V lost 4 bases, J lost 2 bases, and 8 bases stayed unmatched. CDR3 length: 15 residues. Germline CDR1 SGDLS, CDR2 YYNGEE. CDR3 nucleotide sequence: TGTGCCAGCAGCTTCCGGGACAGAAAACAAGAGACCCAGTACTTC. This translates into CASSFRDRKQETQYF.

The chain couples TRBV27 to TRBJ2-1; TRBD2 is a possible D gene (5 bases). Between the trimmed V and J ends, which lost 1 base and 5 bases, there was a span of 12 bases. The CDR3 is made up of 15 amino acids. Looked up from germline, CDR1 is MNHEY and CDR2 is SMNVEV (reference sequence). CDR3 protein: CASSLLAGPNNEQFF. CDR3 DNA: TGTGCCAGCAGTTTATTGGCGGGCCCCAACAATGAGCAGTTCTTC.

The chain carries TRBV29-1 and TRBJ1-2; D is unclear. CDR3 size: 15 residues. Per germline, CDR1 SQVTM and CDR2 ANQGSEA. Trimming removed 1 base at V and 2 bases at J, with 14 bases between. The CDR3 region is CSVEAAGSSNYGYTF. The CDR3 DNA reads as TGCAGCGTTGAAGCCGCAGGCAGTTCGAACTATGGCTACACCTTC.

This rearrangement joins TRBV19 to TRBJ2-2; maybe TRBD1 (5 bases). Per germline, CDR1 LNHDA and CDR2 SQIVND (reference sequence). The CDR3 consists of 14 residues. V dropped 1 base and J dropped 4 bases, with 7 bases sitting between them. DNA of the CDR3: TGTGCCAGTAGTATAGGGACAATCACCGGGGAGCTGTTTTTT. It translates to CASSIGTITGELFF.

V is TRBV27 and J is TRBJ2-1; maybe TRBD1 (7 bases). The CDR3 contains 16 residues. CDR1 MNHEY and CDR2 SMNVEV come from the germline V gene (reference sequence). V was clipped by 5 bases and J by 3 bases, with 17 bases between them. The CDR3 DNA sequence: TGTGCCAGCAGTCTGCAGGGGGGTAGGCTCTACAATGAGCAGTTCTTC. The encoded protein is CASSLQGGRLYNEQFF.

V gene TRBV28 combines with J gene TRBJ2-2, with 10 positions matching TRBD2. V shed 6 bases, J shed 6 bases, and the junction held 19 bases outside the gene matches. CDR3 length: 19 residues. Germline CDR1 reads MDHEN; CDR2 reads SYDVKM. The CDR3 sequence: CASSHRSWTSGLLSGELFF. The CDR3 region has the DNA TGTGCCAGCAGCCACAGGAGTTGGACTAGCGGCTTACTTTCCGGGGAGCTGTTTTTT. The full variable domain, in which reference TRBV28 and TRBJ2-2 provide the parts outside the CDR3, is DVKVTQSSRYLVKRTGEKVFLECVQDMDHENMFWYRQDPGLGLRLIYFSYDVKMKEKGDIPEGYSVSREKKERFSLILESASTNQTSMYLCASSHRSWTSGLLSGELFFGEGSRLTVL.

This chain joins TRBV5-5 and TRBJ2-5; 7 bases map to TRBD2. V lost 6 bases and J lost 2; bases outside the gene matches: 19. Germline CDR1 reads SGHKS; CDR2 reads YYEKEE (reference sequence). The CDR3 sequence is 18 residues long. CDR3 loop: CASITAWGGGLQQETQYF. CDR3 nucleotide sequence: TGTGCCAGCATCACGGCCTGGGGGGGAGGACTTCAACAAGAGACCCAGTACTTC.

This clone has only a few counts. This rearrangement joins TRBV5-1 to TRBJ2-7, with 9 bases identical to TRBD1. The V gene's germline CDR1 is SGHRS and CDR2 YFSETQ. The ends lost 0 bases at V and 6 bases at J; junction bases unmatched: 10. CDR3 length: 16 amino acids. As DNA, the CDR3 is TGCGCCAGCAGCTTGGCCGGGACAGGGTCTGGTCGCGAGCAGTACTTC. It translates to CASSLAGTGSGREQYF.

This chain connects TRBV28 to TRBJ1-5; no clear D. Germline V gene sequence: CDR1 MDHEN, CDR2 SYDVKM. The CDR3 sequence is 13 residues long. Trimming took off 2 bases at V and 11 bases at J, with 13 bases between the two ends. DNA of the CDR3: TGTGCCAGCAGTTTACCGGGGTTGAGGGCCCAGCATTTT. Protein sequence: CASSLPGLRAQHF.

This chain links TRBV5-1 with TRBJ1-2, with D unclear. The CDR3 has 16 amino acids. V gave up 3 bases and J gave up 2 bases, with 17 bases separating them. CDR1 and CDR2 (germline): SGHRS, YFSETQ. CDR3 nucleotide sequence: TGCGCCAGCAGCTGCCGAGCACCGGGAATGAACTATGGCTACACCTTC. This gives the protein CASSCRAPGMNYGYTF.

The J gene is TRBJ2-1, the V gene TRBV28; 9 bases are shared with TRBD2. Trimming at V came to 1 base and at J to 4 bases, leaving 5 bases not matched to a gene. Germline loops: CDR1 MDHEN, CDR2 SYDVKM. The CDR3 loop spans 16 amino acids. The CDR3 region is CASSLSGTSLYNEQFF. CDR3 bases: TGTGCCAGCAGTTTATCGGGGACTAGCCTGTACAATGAGCAGTTCTTC.

The J gene is TRBJ2-1, the V gene TRBV5-4, with 7 positions matching TRBD2. The CDR3 extends over 13 amino acids. Germline CDR1 SGHNT, CDR2 YYREEE (reference sequence). J gave up 15 bases and V 2 bases, and 11 bases lay outside the gene matches. CDR3 in amino acids: CASSFGPAGRGFF. The CDR3 DNA reads as TGTGCCAGCAGCTTTGGTCCAGCGGGGCGGGGGTTCTTC.

This sequence joins TRBV6-5 and TRBJ2-5, with 12 positions matching TRBD2. The J call is doubtful: the DNA matches TRBJ2-7 better. Per the germline V gene, CDR1 is MNHEY and CDR2 is SVGAGI. The CDR3 extends over 14 amino acids. The CDR3 reads CASRPSGRGNEQYF. The CDR3, as DNA: TGTGCCAGCAGACCTAGCGGGAGGGGAAACGAGCAGTACTTC.

CDR3 protein: CAISESNAETQYF. Written as DNA, the CDR3 is TGTGCCATCAGTGAGTCAAACGCGGAGACCCAGTACTTC. The V gene is TRBV10-3, the J gene TRBJ2-5; D unclear. The CDR3 sequence is 13 residues long. The V end was cut by 0 bases, the J end by 5 bases, with 7 bases between. Germline V lookup: CDR1 ENHRY, CDR2 SYGVKD.

This clone was seen a few times. This chain uses TRBV4-2 with TRBJ1-1, with TRBD1 matching over 8 bases. Germline CDR1 reads LGHNA; CDR2 reads YNFKEQ. Trimming removed 0 bases from V and 8 bases from J; junction bases left unmatched: 2. The CDR3 has 13 amino acids. For the CDR3, the DNA is TGTGCCAGCAGCCAAGACCGGACAGGGGAAGCTTTCTTT. Protein sequence: CASSQDRTGEAFF.

In this sample, this clone turned up once. The chain employs TRBV18 and TRBJ1-2; weak D call: TRBD1 (6 bases). Between the trimmed V and J ends, which lost 2 bases and 0 bases, there was a span of 10 bases. Germline values: CDR1 KGHSH, CDR2 LQKENI. CDR3 length: 15 residues. CDR3 in amino acids: CASSPWGQTNYGYTF. CDR3 in DNA: TGTGCCAGCTCACCATGGGGACAAACTAACTATGGCTACACCTTC.

This clone occurred a few times. V gene TRBV29-1 combines with J gene TRBJ2-7; D unclear. With 5 bases removed from V and 2 bases from J, the gap between germline ends came to 7 bases. CDR1 and CDR2 from the germline V gene are SQVTM and ANQGSEA. The CDR3 is 11 residues long. The CDR3, as DNA: TGCAGCGTTCAGTCAGCCTACGAGCAGTACTTC. Protein sequence: CSVQSAYEQYF.

The genes are TRBV6-1 and TRBJ1-2; D is unclear. The germline V and J ends were trimmed by 7 bases and 6 bases, with 6 bases remaining between them. This CDR3 spans 10 amino acids. The V gene's germline CDR1 is MNHNS and CDR2 SASEGT. CDR3 DNA sequence: TGTGCCAGCAAGGCGGATGGCTACACCTTC. Translating it yields CASKADGYTF.

The chain uses TRBV28 and TRBJ1-2, with a possible D match to TRBD1 (6 bases). This CDR3 is built from 17 residues. Germline V lookup: CDR1 MDHEN, CDR2 SYDVKM. V lost 6 bases to trimming and J lost 1 base, with 21 bases between them. Written as DNA, the CDR3 is TGTGCCAGCAGCTATCCGGGGACACTTGGGGTTAACTATGGCTACACCTTC. Protein product: CASSYPGTLGVNYGYTF.

Turning to this clone: One end of the junction varies from germline; a read error may be responsible. The V gene is TRBV2, the J gene TRBJ1-2; D remains unclear. Per the germline V gene, CDR1 is SNHLY and CDR2 is FYNNEI. The CDR3 totals 13 residues. CDR3 coding DNA: TGTGCCAGCAGTGAAGCGGGGTGGGGAGGCTACCCCTTC. Translating it yields CASSEAGWGGYPF. Based on the CDR3 plus reference TRBV2 and TRBJ1-2, the full variable domain is EPEVTQTPSHQVTQMGQEVILRCVPISNHLYFYWYRQILGQKVEFLVSFYNNEISEKSEIFDDQFSVERPDGSNFTLKIRSTKLEDSAMYFCASSEAGWGGYPFGSGTRLTVV.

This clone was recorded a few times. The chain carries TRBV28 and TRBJ2-4; D perhaps matches TRBD1 (6 bases). V lost 5 bases and J lost 1, with 15 bases in between. Germline-derived CDR1 and CDR2 are MDHEN and SYDVKM. This CDR3 has 16 residues. The CDR3 sequence: CASSLRDRFAKNIQYF. CDR3 nucleotide sequence: TGTGCCAGCAGTCTCCGCGACAGGTTTGCCAAAAACATTCAGTACTTC.

V and J are TRBV7-8 and TRBJ2-1; 9 nucleotides line up with TRBD1. CDR1 is SGHVS, CDR2 FQNEAQ, per germline. The CDR3 has 16 amino acids. After removal of 5 bases from V and 6 bases from J, the junction contained 11 bases not matched to a gene. CDR3: CASSPPSGTGTNEQFF. The CDR3, as DNA: TGTGCCAGCAGCCCCCCCTCCGGGACAGGGACCAATGAGCAGTTCTTC.